This T cell receptor beta chain was captured in a study of T cells expressing NK-cell markers. TCRdb reprocessed the 5' RACE reads, with one entry per CDR3 protein and no DNA. This table lists over 250,000 distinct CDR3 sequences. The germline V gene encodes CDR1 SEHNR and CDR2 FQNEAQ (reference sequence). CDR3 length equals 15 residues. The V gene is TRBV7-9, the J gene TRBJ1-2; TCRdb's D call, TRBD1, is unchecked because there is no DNA. Sequenced material: blood T cells: a sorted CD56 or NKG2C T cell subset, CD4+ or CD8+ T cells, or bulk PBMC T cells (not recorded which). The sequence derives from a woman between 18 and 70 years old in good health. CDR3 loop: CASSLAGSRDYGYTF.